The 19 T cell receptor beta chains given below trace back to one sample, sequenced in a study of human T cells and chemical hapten exposure. Each CDR3 protein gets one entry after TCRdb re-called the RACE reads with MiXCR. The data contain about 350,000 distinct CDR3 sequences, approximately 5% of them seen just once; the ten biggest clones take up 7% to 10%. Noted time point: pre-sensitization, week 0. The treatment denotes: therapeutic diphenylcyclopropenone sensitization with weekly scalp DPC. Material: whole blood, obtained in connection with sensitization to the hapten diphenylcyclopropenone (DPC). These TCRs come from a woman in her late teens or twenties with alopecia areata. Some clones in this sample may be carry-over from other donors' samples.

This clonotype occurred many times. The chain recombines TRBV6-5 with TRBJ2-3, with a possible D match to TRBD2 (5 bases). Between the trimmed V and J ends, which lost 5 bases and 4 bases, there was a span of 10 bases. CDR1 is MNHEY, CDR2 SVGAGI, per germline. The CDR3 extends over 13 amino acids. CDR3 nucleotide sequence: TGTGCCAGCAGTCGGACTCGTGCAGATACGCAGTATTTT. It translates to CASSRTRADTQYF.

This clonotype was seen ten or more times. This chain links TRBV27 with TRBJ2-5; D may be TRBD1 (5 bases). Germline CDR1 is MNHEY and CDR2 is SMNVEV (reference sequence). The V gene lost 4 bases and the J gene lost 4 bases, with 13 bases spanning the gap. The CDR3 sequence is 14 residues long. As DNA, the CDR3 is TGTGCCAGCAGTTCGACAGTACGTAGAGAGACCCAGTACTTC. This sequence encodes CASSSTVRRETQYF.

This clonotype was detected ten times or more. The V and J genes are TRBV27 and TRBJ2-1; 9 nucleotides agree with TRBD2. With V trimmed by 3 bases and J by 10 bases, 7 bases remained unmatched. The V gene's germline CDR1 is MNHEY and CDR2 SMNVEV (reference sequence). This CDR3 region has 14 residues. DNA for the CDR3: TGTGCCAGCAGTTTTGGCGGGGGGGCCTTGGAGCAGTTCTTC. Its protein is CASSFGGGALEQFF.

The sample holds a few counts of this clonotype. The gene calls are TRBV7-9 and TRBJ2-6, with TRBD1 identical over 11 bases. The CDR3 is made up of 18 amino acids. The germline gives CDR1 SEHNR, CDR2 FQNEAQ (reference sequence). V was clipped by 5 bases and J by 3 bases; unmatched bases: 9. The CDR3 DNA reads TGTGCCAGCAGCCCGTACGGACAGGGGGCGCATGGGGCCAACGTCCTGACTTTC. Protein: CASSPYGQGAHGANVLTF.

In this sample, this clonotype turned up a few times. The CDR3 nucleotides are TGTGCCAGCAGCGGGGAGATCTCCTATAATTCACCCCTCCACTTT. It encodes CASSGEISYNSPLHF. The V and J genes are TRBV9 and TRBJ1-6, with D hard to call. The CDR3 is 15 amino acids. The germline CDR1 and CDR2 sequences are SGDLS and YYNGEE. V lost 3 bases to trimming and J lost 0 bases, with 7 bases between them.

V usage is TRBV20-1 and J usage is TRBJ2-3, with 7 bases matching TRBD2. Germline lookup yields CDR1 DFQATT and CDR2 SNEGSKA (reference sequence). This CDR3 is 14 amino acids long. After removal of 8 bases from V and 0 bases from J, the junction contained 8 bases not matched to a gene. The CDR3 region has the DNA TGCAGTTTCCTAGCGGTAACTAGCACAGATACGCAGTATTTT. Protein sequence: CSFLAVTSTDTQYF.

This clonotype turned up a few times. The V and J genes are TRBV27 and TRBJ2-7; weak D call: TRBD2 (5 bases). V shed 5 bases and J shed 3 bases, with 14 bases lying between them. The CDR3 extends over 14 amino acids. The germline gives CDR1 MNHEY, CDR2 SMNVEV (reference sequence). CDR3 amino acids: CASSTRGFIYEQYF. In DNA, the CDR3 is TGTGCCAGCAGTACCAGAGGGTTCATCTACGAGCAGTACTTC.

V is TRBV6-5 and J is TRBJ2-3, with 8 bases matching TRBD2. The V segment lost 7 bases and the J segment 4 bases; nucleotides outside the gene matches: 10. CDR1 is MNHEY and CDR2 is SVGAGI in the germline V gene. The CDR3 extends over 15 amino acids. The CDR3 spells CASKREAGVADTQYF. CDR3 nucleotide sequence: TGTGCCAGCAAACGGGAAGCGGGGGTGGCAGATACGCAGTATTTT.

In nucleotides, the CDR3 is TGTGCCAGCAGTGAGTCGGGCGGGGGAGGAAGAGATACGCAGTATTTT. Residues: CASSESGGGGRDTQYF. The chain joins TRBV6-1 to TRBJ2-3; 7 nucleotides match TRBD2. Germline values: CDR1 MNHNS, CDR2 SASEGT. CDR3 length: 16 residues. With V trimmed by 3 bases and J by 5 bases, 11 bases remained unmatched.

This clonotype was recorded many times. Written as DNA, the CDR3 is TGCGCCAGCAGCCAAGGTGGAGATCAGCCCCAGCATTTT. Protein product: CASSQGGDQPQHF. The chain employs TRBV4-3 and TRBJ1-5; D remains ambiguous. Germline V CDR1 and CDR2: LGHNA, YSLEER. Between the trimmed V and J ends, which lost 1 base and 5 bases, there was a span of 6 bases. This CDR3 is 13 amino acids long.

This clonotype turned up a few times. The V call is TRBV21-1, the J call TRBJ1-2; the table's TRBD1 call for D was not verified on the DNA. TRBV21-1 has pseudogene status. The CDR3 length is 19 residues. CDR3 loop: CASSKVPLRTGSVNYGYTF. As DNA, the CDR3 is TGTGCCAGCAGCAAAGTCCCCCTCCGGACAGGATCGGTGAACTATGGCTACACCTTC.

In its sample, this clonotype was seen many times. This chain connects TRBV5-5 to TRBJ2-7, with D hard to call. Between the trimmed V and J ends, which lost 2 bases and 7 bases, there was a span of 10 bases. Germline V lookup: CDR1 SGHKS, CDR2 YYEKEE (reference sequence). The CDR3 loop spans 12 amino acids. The CDR3: CASSFTGREQYF. The DNA for the CDR3 is TGTGCCAGCAGCTTCACCGGGCGGGAGCAGTACTTC.

The V gene is TRBV2, the J gene TRBJ2-7; no clear D. CDR1 and CDR2 from the germline V gene are SNHLY and FYNNEI. V was cut by 4 bases and J by 9 bases, with 10 bases left in between. The CDR3 is 11 amino acids. DNA for the CDR3: TGTGCCAGCAGTGCCTCAGAAGGGCAGTACTTC. Protein product: CASSASEGQYF.

This chain connects TRBV4-2 to TRBJ1-6, with D unclear. The V gene's germline CDR1 is LGHNA and CDR2 YNFKEQ. CDR3 length: 19 residues. V was clipped by 3 bases and J by 6 bases, with 24 bases between them. DNA of the CDR3: TGTGCCAGCAGCCAGGTGCAGAAGGAGCGCATACACCCTAATTCACCCCTCCACTTT. Protein sequence: CASSQVQKERIHPNSPLHF.

The J gene is TRBJ1-2, the V gene TRBV2, with D perhaps TRBD1 (5 bases). Trimming took 3 bases from V and 4 from J, leaving 9 bases between them. CDR1 is SNHLY, CDR2 FYNNEI, per germline. The CDR3 spans 13 residues. CDR3 residues: CASSEPGLYGYTF. The CDR3 region has the DNA TGTGCCAGCAGTGAGCCGGGACTCTATGGCTACACCTTC.

There are a few counts of this clonotype. This chain uses TRBV10-3 with TRBJ1-2; D unclear. Looked up from germline, CDR1 is ENHRY and CDR2 is SYGVKD. The CDR3 contains 18 residues. Deletions cut 0 bases from V and 4 bases from J, with 21 bases between. In nucleotides, the CDR3 is TGTGCCATCAGTGAGTCTGTTACCGGCAGTGTTCAGCTCTATGGCTACACCTTC. It encodes CAISESVTGSVQLYGYTF.

This clonotype was picked up many times. This chain uses TRBV6-5 with TRBJ1-2; tentatively, D is TRBD1 (5 bases). Per germline, CDR1 MNHEY and CDR2 SVGAGI. Trimming cost V 2 bases and J 2 bases, with 9 bases left between them. This CDR3 contains 14 residues. The CDR3, as DNA: TGTGCCAGCAGTTACCGGGCAGGGAACTATGGCTACACCTTC. Amino acid sequence: CASSYRAGNYGYTF.

This clonotype was counted ten times or more. The CDR3 reads CASAQSSGNTIYF. The CDR3 DNA sequence: TGTGCCAGCGCCCAGTCCTCTGGAAACACCATATATTTT. The rearrangement links TRBV12-3 or TRBV12-4 to TRBJ1-3; D is unresolved. V dropped 8 bases and J dropped 0 bases, with 8 bases sitting between them. The length of the CDR3 is 13 residues.

In regard to this clonotype: A read error is possible here, since a much larger clone lies one base away. The V gene is TRBV28, the J gene TRBJ1-5, with D possibly being TRBD1 (6 bases). Germline assignment: CDR1 MDHEN and CDR2 SYDVKM. V shed 4 bases and J shed 4 bases, with 17 bases lying between them. CDR3 length: 16 amino acids. CDR3 bases: TGTGCCAGCAGTTACCGGATAACAGGGCAGAATCAGCCCCAGCATTTT. Translated, it gives CASSYRITGQNQPQHF.